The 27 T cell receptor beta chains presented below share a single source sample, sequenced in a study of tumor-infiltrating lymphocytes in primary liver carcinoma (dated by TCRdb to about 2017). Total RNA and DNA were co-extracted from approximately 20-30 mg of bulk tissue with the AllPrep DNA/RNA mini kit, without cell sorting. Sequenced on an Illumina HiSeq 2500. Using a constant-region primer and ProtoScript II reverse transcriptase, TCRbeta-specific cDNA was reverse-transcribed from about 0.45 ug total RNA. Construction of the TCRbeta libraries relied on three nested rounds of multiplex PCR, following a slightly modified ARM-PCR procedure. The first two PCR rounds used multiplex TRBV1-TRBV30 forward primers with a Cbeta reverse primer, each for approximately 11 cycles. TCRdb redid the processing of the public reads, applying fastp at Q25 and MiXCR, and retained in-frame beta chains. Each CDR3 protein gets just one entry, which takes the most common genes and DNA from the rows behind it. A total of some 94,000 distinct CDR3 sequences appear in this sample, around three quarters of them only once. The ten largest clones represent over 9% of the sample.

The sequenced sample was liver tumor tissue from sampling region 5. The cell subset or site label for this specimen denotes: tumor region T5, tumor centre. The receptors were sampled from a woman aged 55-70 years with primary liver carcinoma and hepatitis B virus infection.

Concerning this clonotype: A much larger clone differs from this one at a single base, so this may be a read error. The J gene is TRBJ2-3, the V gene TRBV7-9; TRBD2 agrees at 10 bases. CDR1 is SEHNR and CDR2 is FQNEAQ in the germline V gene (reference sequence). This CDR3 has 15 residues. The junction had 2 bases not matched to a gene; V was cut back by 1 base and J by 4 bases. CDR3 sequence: CASSLVAGGADTQYF. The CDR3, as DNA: TGTGCCAGCAGCTTAGTAGCGGGAGGCGCAGATACGCAGTATTTT.

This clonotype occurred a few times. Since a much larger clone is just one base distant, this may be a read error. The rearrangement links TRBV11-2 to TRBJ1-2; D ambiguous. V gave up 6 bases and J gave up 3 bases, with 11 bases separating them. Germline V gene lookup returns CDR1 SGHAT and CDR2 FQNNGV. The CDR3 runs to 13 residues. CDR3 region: CASSTGEHYGYTF. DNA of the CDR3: TGTGCCAGCAGTACGGGAGAACACTATGGCTACACCTTC.

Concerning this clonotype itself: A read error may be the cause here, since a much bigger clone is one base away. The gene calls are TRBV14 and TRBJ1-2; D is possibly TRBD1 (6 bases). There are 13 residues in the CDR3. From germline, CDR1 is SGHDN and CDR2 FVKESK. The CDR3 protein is CVSSQQGGMGYTF. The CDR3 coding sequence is TGTGTCAGCAGCCAACAGGGAGGAATGGGCTACACCTTC.

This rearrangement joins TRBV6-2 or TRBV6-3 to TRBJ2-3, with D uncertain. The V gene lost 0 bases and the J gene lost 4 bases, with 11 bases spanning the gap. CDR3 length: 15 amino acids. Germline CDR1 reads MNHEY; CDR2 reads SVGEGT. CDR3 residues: CASSYSDVSSDTQYF. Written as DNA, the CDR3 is TGTGCCAGCAGTTACTCCGACGTGAGCTCAGATACGCAGTATTTT.

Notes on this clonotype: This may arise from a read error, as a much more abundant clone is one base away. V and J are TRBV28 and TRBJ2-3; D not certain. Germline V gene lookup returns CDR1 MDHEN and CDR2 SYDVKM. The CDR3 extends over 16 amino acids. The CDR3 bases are TGTGCCGGCAGTTTCCCCCCCCGGCGAAATTCGGATACGCAGTATTTT. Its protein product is CAGSFPPRRNSDTQYF.

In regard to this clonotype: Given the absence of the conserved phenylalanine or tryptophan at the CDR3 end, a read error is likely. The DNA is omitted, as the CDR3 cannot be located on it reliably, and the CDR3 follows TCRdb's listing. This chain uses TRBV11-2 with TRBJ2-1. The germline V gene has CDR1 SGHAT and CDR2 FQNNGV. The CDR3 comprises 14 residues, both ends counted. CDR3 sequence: CASSPRGPYNEHFV.

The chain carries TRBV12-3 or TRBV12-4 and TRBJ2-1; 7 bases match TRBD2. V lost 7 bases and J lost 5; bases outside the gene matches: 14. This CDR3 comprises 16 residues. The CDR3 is CASTKVVRGRDNEQFF. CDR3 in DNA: TGTGCCAGCACTAAAGTTGTGCGGGGGAGGGACAATGAGCAGTTCTTC.

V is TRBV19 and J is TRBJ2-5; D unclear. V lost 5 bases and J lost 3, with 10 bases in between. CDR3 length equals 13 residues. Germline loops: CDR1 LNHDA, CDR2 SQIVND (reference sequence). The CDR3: CASSLSRKETQYF. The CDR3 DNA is TGTGCCAGTAGTCTCTCTAGAAAAGAGACCCAGTACTTC.

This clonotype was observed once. The CDR3 nucleotides read TGTGCCAGCAGTTACCATCAGGCGGTGGATTACAATGAGCAGTTCTTC. It translates to CASSYHQAVDYNEQFF. V gene TRBV6-5 combines with J gene TRBJ2-1; D is ambiguous. Germline CDR1 and CDR2: MNHEY and SVGAGI. This CDR3 spans 16 amino acids. With 2 bases removed from V and 4 bases from J, the gap between germline ends came to 15 bases.

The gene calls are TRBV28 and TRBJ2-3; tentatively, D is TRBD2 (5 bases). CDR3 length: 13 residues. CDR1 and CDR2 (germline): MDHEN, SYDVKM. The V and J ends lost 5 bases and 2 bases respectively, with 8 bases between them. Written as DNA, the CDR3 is TGTGCCAGCAGTGAGGGCTTCACAGATACGCAGTATTTT. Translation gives CASSEGFTDTQYF.

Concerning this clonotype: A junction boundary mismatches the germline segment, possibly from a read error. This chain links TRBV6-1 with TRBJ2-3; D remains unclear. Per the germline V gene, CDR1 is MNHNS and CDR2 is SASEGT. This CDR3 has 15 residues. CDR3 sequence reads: CASSEARRSTDTQYF. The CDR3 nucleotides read TGTGCCAGCAGTGAAGCGCGCAGGAGCACAGATACACAGTATTTT.

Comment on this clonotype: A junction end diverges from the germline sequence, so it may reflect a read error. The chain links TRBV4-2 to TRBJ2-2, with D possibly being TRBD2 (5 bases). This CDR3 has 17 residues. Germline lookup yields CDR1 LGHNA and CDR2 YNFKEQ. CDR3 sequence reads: CVSSPGYGASNTGELFF. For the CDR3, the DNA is TGTGTCAGCAGCCCGGGGTATGGTGCCTCGAACACCGGGGAGCTGTTTTTT.

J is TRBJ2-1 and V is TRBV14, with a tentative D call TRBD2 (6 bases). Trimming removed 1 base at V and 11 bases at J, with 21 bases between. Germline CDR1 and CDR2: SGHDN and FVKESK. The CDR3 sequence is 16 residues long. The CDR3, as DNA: TGTGCCAGCAGCCAAGTGGGCGGGACTGGCCTTAGTAAGCAGTTCTTC. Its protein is CASSQVGGTGLSKQFF.

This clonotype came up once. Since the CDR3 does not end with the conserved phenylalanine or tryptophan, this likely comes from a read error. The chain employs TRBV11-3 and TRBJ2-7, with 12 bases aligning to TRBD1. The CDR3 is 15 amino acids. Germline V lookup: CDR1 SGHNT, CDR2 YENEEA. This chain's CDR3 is CASSPGTGGIYEQYL. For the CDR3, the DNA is TGTGCCAGCAGCCCCGGGACAGGGGGCATCTACGAACAGTACCTC.

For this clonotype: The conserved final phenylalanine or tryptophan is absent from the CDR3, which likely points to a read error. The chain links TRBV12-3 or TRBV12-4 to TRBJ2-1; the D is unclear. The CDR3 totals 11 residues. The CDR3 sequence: CDNSWGSTQFS. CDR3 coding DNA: TGTGACAACAGTTGGGGTAGTACGCAGTTCTCC.

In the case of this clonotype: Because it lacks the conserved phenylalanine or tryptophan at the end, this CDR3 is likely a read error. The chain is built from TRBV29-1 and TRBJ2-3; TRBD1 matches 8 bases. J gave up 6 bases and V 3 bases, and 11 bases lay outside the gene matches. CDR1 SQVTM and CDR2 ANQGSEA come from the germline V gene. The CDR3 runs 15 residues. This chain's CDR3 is CSVEGTGPGADTQYY. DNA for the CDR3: TGCAGCGTTGAGGGGACAGGCCCGGGGGCTGATACGCAGTATTAT.

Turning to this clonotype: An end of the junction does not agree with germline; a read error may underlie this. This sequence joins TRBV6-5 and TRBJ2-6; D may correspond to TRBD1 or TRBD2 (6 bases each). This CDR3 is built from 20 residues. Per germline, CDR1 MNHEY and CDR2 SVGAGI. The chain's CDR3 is CASSYTYYTEGDSVANVLTF. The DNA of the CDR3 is TGTGCCAGCAGTTACACCTATTACACGGAGGGGGACTCTGTGGCCAACGTCCTGACCTTC.

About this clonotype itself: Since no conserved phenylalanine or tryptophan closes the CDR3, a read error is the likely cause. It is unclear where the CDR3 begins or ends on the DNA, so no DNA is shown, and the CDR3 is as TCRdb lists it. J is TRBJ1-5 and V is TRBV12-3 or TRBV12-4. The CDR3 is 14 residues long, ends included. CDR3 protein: CASSLRAHNQPRHS.

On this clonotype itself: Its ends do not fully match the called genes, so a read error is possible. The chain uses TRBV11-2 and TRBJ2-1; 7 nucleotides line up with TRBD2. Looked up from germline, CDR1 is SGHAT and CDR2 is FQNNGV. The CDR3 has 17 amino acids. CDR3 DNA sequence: TGTGCCAGCAGCTTCCTTGGGGCTAGCGGAGGATACAATCAGCACTTCTTC. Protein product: CASSFLGASGGYNQHFF.

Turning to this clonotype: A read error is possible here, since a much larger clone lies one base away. The CDR3: CASRKASGAGETQYF. In nucleotides, the CDR3 is TGTGCCAGCCGCAAAGCGTCGGGCGCCGGGGAGACCCAGTACTTC. The rearrangement joins TRBV21-1 to TRBJ2-5; the D call TRBD1 from the table was never checked on the DNA. TRBV21-1 is a known pseudogene. The CDR3 runs to 15 residues.

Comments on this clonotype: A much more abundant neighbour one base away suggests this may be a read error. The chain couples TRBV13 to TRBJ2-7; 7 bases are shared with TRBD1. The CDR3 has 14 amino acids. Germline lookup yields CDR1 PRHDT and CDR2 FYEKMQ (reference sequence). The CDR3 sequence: CATSVGTDIYEQYF. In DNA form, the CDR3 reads TGTGCCACCAGCGTAGGGACAGACATCTACGAGCAGTACTTC.

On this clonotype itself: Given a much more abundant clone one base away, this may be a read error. CDR3 amino acids: CASNYVTVRGRGRSMYF. In DNA, the CDR3 is TGTGCCAGCAATTACGTAACCGTGCGGGGCAGGGGGCGTTCTATGTATTTT. This chain connects TRBV6-5 to TRBJ2-3; 8 bases match TRBD1. Per germline, CDR1 MNHEY and CDR2 SVGAGI. This CDR3 is built from 17 residues.

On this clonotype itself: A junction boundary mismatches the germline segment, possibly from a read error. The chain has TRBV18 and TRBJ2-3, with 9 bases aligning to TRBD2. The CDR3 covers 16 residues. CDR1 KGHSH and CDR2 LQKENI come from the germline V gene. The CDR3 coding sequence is TGTGCCAGCTCACCCCGACTAGCGGCGGCGGCAGATACGCGGTATTTT. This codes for CASSPRLAAAADTRYF.

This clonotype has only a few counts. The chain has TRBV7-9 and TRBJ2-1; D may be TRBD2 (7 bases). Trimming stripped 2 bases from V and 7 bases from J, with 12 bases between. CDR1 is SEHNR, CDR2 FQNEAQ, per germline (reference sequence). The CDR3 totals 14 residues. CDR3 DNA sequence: TGTGCCAGCAGCTTATCGGCGGGGGCGAATGAGCAGTTCTTC. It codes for CASSLSAGANEQFF.

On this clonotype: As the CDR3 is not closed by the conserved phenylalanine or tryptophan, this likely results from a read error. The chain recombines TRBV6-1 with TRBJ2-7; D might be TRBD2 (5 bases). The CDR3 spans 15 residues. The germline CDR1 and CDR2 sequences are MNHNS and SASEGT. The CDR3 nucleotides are TGTACCAGCAGTGGACGGATTAGCGTCACCTACGAGCAGTACATC. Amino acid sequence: CTSSGRISVTYEQYI.

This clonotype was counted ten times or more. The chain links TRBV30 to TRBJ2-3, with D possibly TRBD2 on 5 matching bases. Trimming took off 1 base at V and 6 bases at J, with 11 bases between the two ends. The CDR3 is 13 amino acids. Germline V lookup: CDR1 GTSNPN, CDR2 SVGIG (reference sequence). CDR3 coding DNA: TGTGCCTGGAGTGCAGCTAGCAGGGATACGCAGTATTTT. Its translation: CAWSAASRDTQYF.

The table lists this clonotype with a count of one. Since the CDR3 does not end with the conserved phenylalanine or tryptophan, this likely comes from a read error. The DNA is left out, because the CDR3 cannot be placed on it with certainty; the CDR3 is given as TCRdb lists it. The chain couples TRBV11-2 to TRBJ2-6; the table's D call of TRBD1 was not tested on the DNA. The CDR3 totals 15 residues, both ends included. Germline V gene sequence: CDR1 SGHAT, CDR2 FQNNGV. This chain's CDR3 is CASSLGGAGTNVLIL.